Listed here are 15 T cell receptor beta chains from one sample, sequenced in a study of regulatory T cells in long-lasting Graves disease (dated by TCRdb to about 2021). What the time point label conveys for this sample: newly diagnosed GD, antithyroid drugs for less than 3 months. For both TCR sequencing and RNA sequencing, RNA was extracted from PBMCs using TRIzol. The method was multiplex PCR. For sequencing, an Illumina HiSeq 4000 was employed. CDR3 regions were amplified by Arm-PCR with iRepertoire HTBI primers to construct TCR beta libraries. Starting from the raw public reads, TCRdb applied fastp trimming at Q25, assembled clones with MiXCR and retained in-frame beta chains. Entries that share a CDR3 protein sequence are merged under the most common genes and DNA. The sample has more than 450,000 distinct CDR3 sequences on record, about 17% of them singletons. The top ten constitute approximately 12% of the sample.

These records were also assigned to another study, of T cells in Graves' hyperthyroidism and ophthalmopathy.

The starting material was peripheral blood mononuclear cells (PBMCs), obtained at new diagnosis, from a patient treated with antithyroid drugs. Every receptor here comes from a man aged 40-55 years with Graves disease. Donor details come from another sample of the same person, matched by shared clones.

This clonotype was detected a few times. The V gene is TRBV2, the J gene TRBJ2-7; 11 bases match TRBD2. The V gene end was trimmed by 4 bases and the J gene end by 3 bases; junction bases not matched to a gene: 8. The CDR3 has 16 amino acids. Germline CDR1 SNHLY, CDR2 FYNNEI. For the CDR3, the DNA is TGTGCCAGCAGTGGCGGGCTAGCGGGAGGAATCTACGAGCAGTACTTC. Encoded protein: CASSGGLAGGIYEQYF.

This clonotype was seen more than once but under ten times. The gene calls are TRBV29-1 and TRBJ2-3; either TRBD1 or TRBD2 may supply D (5 bases each). Per germline, CDR1 SQVTM and CDR2 ANQGSEA. Trimming stripped 2 bases from V and 0 bases from J, with 6 bases between. The CDR3 sequence is 13 residues long. CDR3 DNA sequence: TGCAGCGTTGAATGGGGGAGCACAGATACGCAGTATTTT. Residues: CSVEWGSTDTQYF.

This clonotype was counted many times. This chain connects TRBV15 to TRBJ2-5; 7 bases map to TRBD1. From germline, CDR1 is LNHNV and CDR2 YYDKDF (reference sequence). The V and J ends lost 6 bases and 1 base, in that order; junction bases with no gene match: 11. This CDR3 comprises 16 residues. In DNA, the CDR3 is TGTGCCACCAGGGGTCTGGGACAGATATCCCAAGAGACCCAGTACTTC. Amino acids: CATRGLGQISQETQYF.

This clonotype was counted many times. V usage is TRBV24-1 and J usage is TRBJ2-1; D may be TRBD1 or TRBD2 (5 bases each). V was trimmed by 4 bases and J by 5 bases, leaving 14 bases between them. The CDR3 is 15 residues long. Germline assignment: CDR1 KGHDR and CDR2 SFDVKD. The CDR3 here is CATSDLGPAHNEQFF. In DNA, the CDR3 is TGTGCCACCAGTGACCTGGGACCAGCCCACAATGAGCAGTTCTTC.

V gene TRBV28 combines with J gene TRBJ2-7; 7 bases match TRBD1. Germline V gives CDR1 MDHEN, CDR2 SYDVKM. V dropped 6 bases and J dropped 2; count of bases not matched to a gene: 7. CDR3 length: 14 residues. The DNA for the CDR3 is TGTGCCAGCAGGGGCTTCGACAGGGCCTACGAGCAGTACTTC. Translating gives CASRGFDRAYEQYF.

This clonotype was seen a few times. The chain couples TRBV20-1 to TRBJ2-1, with D uncertain. The length of the CDR3 is 13 residues. Germline V lookup: CDR1 DFQATT, CDR2 SNEGSKA (reference sequence). V lost 8 bases and J lost 0, with 11 bases in between. The CDR3 here is CSTRSSSYNEQFF. The DNA for the CDR3 is TGCAGTACTCGCTCCAGCTCCTACAATGAGCAGTTCTTC.

This clonotype came up a few times. This chain links TRBV24-1 with TRBJ2-3; 13 bases are a match to TRBD2. Germline-derived CDR1 and CDR2 are KGHDR and SFDVKD. The CDR3 is made up of 19 amino acids. J gave up 4 bases and V 7 bases, and 16 bases lay outside the gene matches. DNA of the CDR3: TGTGCCACCAGCCCTCCCGGGACTAGCGGGGCGAGGGGCCCAGATACGCAGTATTTT. Translating it yields CATSPPGTSGARGPDTQYF.

This clonotype occurred many times. The CDR3 coding sequence is TGTGCCAGCAGTGAAGCAGGGCTGGGTAAGCAGTATTTT. Translating gives CASSEAGLGKQYF. The genes are TRBV2 and TRBJ2-3; D is unclear. V was cut by 0 bases and J by 11 bases, with 12 bases left in between. This CDR3 region has 13 residues. CDR1 and CDR2 (germline): SNHLY, FYNNEI. Complete variable domain (other parts from reference TRBV2 and TRBJ2-3): EPEVTQTPSHQVTQMGQEVILRCVPISNHLYFYWYRQILGQKVEFLVSFYNNEISEKSEIFDDQFSVERPDGSNFTLKIRSTKLEDSAMYFCASSEAGLGKQYFGPGTRLTVL.

The chain has TRBV27 and TRBJ1-2, with D hard to call. The V gene's germline CDR1 is MNHEY and CDR2 SMNVEV (reference sequence). V lost 2 bases to trimming and J lost 4 bases, with 8 bases between them. The CDR3 is made up of 13 amino acids. CDR3 in DNA: TGTGCCAGCAGTTTAAGCCAGGCCTATGGCTACACCTTC. Protein sequence: CASSLSQAYGYTF.

This clonotype was seen ten or more times. This sequence joins TRBV5-1 and TRBJ2-7, with D uncertain. V was pared by 0 bases and J by 6 bases, with 16 bases between. This CDR3 spans 15 amino acids. From germline, CDR1 is SGHRS and CDR2 YFSETQ. The CDR3 sequence is CASSLAPQTAVEQYF. The CDR3 region has the DNA TGCGCCAGCAGCTTGGCCCCCCAGACGGCGGTCGAGCAGTACTTC.

This clonotype came up many times. J is TRBJ2-3 and V is TRBV20-1, with 8 bases lining up with TRBD2. Germline trimming cut 3 bases from V and 4 bases from J; bases unmatched to any gene: 12. The CDR3 length is 16 residues. In germline, CDR1 is DFQATT, CDR2 SNEGSKA (reference sequence). As DNA, the CDR3 is TGCAGTGCTAGGGGTTTGCCGGGACTAGTTGCAGATACGCAGTATTTT. This gives the protein CSARGLPGLVADTQYF.

CDR3: CASSLSSSGTYNEQFF. The CDR3 DNA sequence: TGCGCCAGCAGCTTGAGTTCAAGCGGGACTTACAATGAGCAGTTCTTC. This sequence joins TRBV5-1 and TRBJ2-1; TRBD2 matches at 7 bases. Germline V lookup: CDR1 SGHRS, CDR2 YFSETQ. The V and J ends lost 1 base and 4 bases, in that order; junction bases with no gene match: 8. The CDR3 spans 16 residues.

In this sample, this clonotype turned up many times. The chain recombines TRBV30 with TRBJ2-4; 7 nucleotides agree with TRBD2. There are 16 residues in the CDR3. V was clipped by 0 bases and J by 0 bases; unmatched bases: 5. The germline CDR1 and CDR2 sequences are GTSNPN and SVGIG (reference sequence). CDR3 DNA sequence: TGTGCCTGGAGTGTATCTGGCGGGGGAGCCAAAAACATTCAGTACTTC. As protein: CAWSVSGGGAKNIQYF.

This clonotype was counted many times. This chain connects TRBV15 to TRBJ2-5; 8 nucleotides match TRBD2. The V gene end was trimmed by 0 bases and the J gene end by 5 bases; junction bases not matched to a gene: 5. Germline CDR1 LNHNV, CDR2 YYDKDF (reference sequence). CDR3 length equals 15 residues. CDR3 DNA sequence: TGTGCCACCAGCAGAGATCCTAGCGGGCTGGAGACCCAGTACTTC. Translating it yields CATSRDPSGLETQYF.

This clonotype was counted ten times or more. The chain links TRBV19 to TRBJ1-5; TRBD1 aligns across 11 bases. V shed 4 bases, J shed 1 base, and the junction held 3 bases outside the gene matches. The CDR3 runs to 16 residues. CDR1 LNHDA and CDR2 SQIVND come from the germline V gene (reference sequence). DNA of the CDR3: TGTGCCAGTAGTACCGGACAGGGGGCAAGCAATCAGCCCCAGCATTTT. Protein: CASSTGQGASNQPQHF.